The 3 T cell receptor beta chains presented below share a single source sample, sequenced in a study of blood T cells in healthy people across ages. Using a J-beta primer mix together with a sample-barcoded 5' primer, a second PCR was run for about 6 to 11 cycles. TCRdb called the 5' RACE reads again in MiXCR, with one record for every CDR3 protein. Of fewer than 2 million distinct CDR3 sequences listed, roughly 43% were seen once; the top ten hold 20% to 25%. Sequenced input: blood. The receptors derive from a human donor in good health.

Only a few counts were recorded for this clonotype. CDR3 sequence reads: CASSPYDFSNQPQHF. The CDR3 DNA is TGTGCCAGCAGCCCGTACGATTTTAGCAATCAGCCCCAGCATTTT. V and J are TRBV28 and TRBJ1-5; no firm D call. This CDR3 is 15 amino acids long. Germline values: CDR1 MDHEN, CDR2 SYDVKM. V gave up 6 bases and J gave up 0 bases, with 12 bases separating them. Using reference TRBV28 and TRBJ1-5 for the parts outside the CDR3, the full variable domain is DVKVTQSSRYLVKRTGEKVFLECVQDMDHENMFWYRQDPGLGLRLIYFSYDVKMKEKGDIPEGYSVSREKKERFSLILESASTNQTSMYLCASSPYDFSNQPQHFGDGTRLSIL.

The chain has TRBV10-3 and TRBJ2-1, with TRBD1 matching 7 bases. Germline-derived CDR1 and CDR2 are ENHRY and SYGVKD. V shed 2 bases and J 10 bases; nucleotides not matched to a gene: 11. The CDR3 is 15 residues long. The CDR3 reads CAISETRDSYYEQFF. The CDR3 nucleotides read TGTGCCATCAGTGAGACCCGGGACAGCTACTACGAGCAGTTCTTC.

The genes are TRBV3-1 and TRBJ1-4; no firm D call. The length of the CDR3 is 14 residues. Germline assignment: CDR1 LGHDT and CDR2 YNNKEL (reference sequence). Trimming pared 5 bases from V and 8 bases from J, leaving 15 bases between. The CDR3: CASSSQSMWEKLFF. The CDR3 DNA follows: TGTGCCAGCAGCTCTCAGTCAATGTGGGAAAAACTGTTTTTT.